This TCR beta chain was recovered during a study of shared clonotypes between healthy human individuals. Measured with immunoSEQ multiplex PCR; TCRdb has only the in-frame clones, and not every one. The repertoire includes some 2,000,000 clones, 85% to 95% of them detected once, and under 0.15% sits in the top ten. Germline V lookup: CDR1 SEHNR, CDR2 FQNEAQ (reference sequence). After removal of 5 bases from V and 0 bases from J, the junction contained 14 bases not matched to a gene. The CDR3 is 18 residues long. The chain couples TRBV7-9 to TRBJ1-1; 8 nucleotides match TRBD1. This sequence originates from a man younger than 30 in good health. The sample consisted of naive CD4+ T cells sorted from blood. Subset specified: CD45RA+ positively selected. CDR3 in amino acids: CASSRQTGVGLMNTEAFF. As DNA, the CDR3 is TGTGCCAGCAGCCGACAGACAGGGGTCGGACTTATGAACACTGAAGCTTTCTTT.